A selection of T cell receptor beta chains follows, all from one sample in a study of T-cell reconstitution after alpha-beta-depleted transplantation in children. TCRdb reprocessed the PCR reads with MiXCR, giving one entry per CDR3 protein. The data contain over 450,000 distinct CDR3 sequences, roughly a tenth of them singletons. This sample comprised PBMCs, obtained before TCRalphabeta/CD19-depleted stem cell transplant. Source of these receptors: a child under 10 years old with inherited bone marrow failure, due to receive a stem cell transplant. Both conserved end residues are part of each CDR3. The order of the fields is J gene, CDR3 length, clone size, V gene, D gene, CDR3 DNA, CDR3 protein. D genes are given only for firm matches. Clone size is shown for a subset of rows, as once, few, many or a class of expanded clone.

J gene: TRBJ1-1; CDR3 length: 14; clone size: many; V gene: TRBV5-1; D gene: -; CDR3 DNA: TGCGCCAGCAGTTCCGACAGGCCGAACACTGAAGCTTTCTTT; CDR3 protein: CASSSDRPNTEAFF
J gene: TRBJ2-2; CDR3 length: 16; clone size: -; V gene: TRBV27; D gene: TRBD2; CDR3 DNA: TGTGCCAGCAGTTTCGGCGGGAGGGCCTTCACCGGGGAGCTGTTTTTT; CDR3 protein: CASSFGGRAFTGELFF
J gene: TRBJ2-1; CDR3 length: 16; clone size: many; V gene: TRBV4-3; D gene: TRBD2; CDR3 DNA: TGCGCCAGCAGCCAGTATATAGCGGGAGGATACAATGAGCAGTTCTTC; CDR3 protein: CASSQYIAGGYNEQFF
J gene: TRBJ1-4; CDR3 length: 13; clone size: many; V gene: TRBV12-3/TRBV12-4; D gene: -; CDR3 DNA: TGTGCCAGCAGTCCCAGGGGAGAAGAAAAACTGTTTTTT; CDR3 protein: CASSPRGEEKLFF
J gene: TRBJ2-1; CDR3 length: 17; clone size: many; V gene: TRBV4-3; D gene: TRBD2; CDR3 DNA: TGCGCCAGCAGCCTAGCGGGAGGGCCTTGGGGCAAAAACATTCAGTTCTTC; CDR3 protein: CASSLAGGPWGKNIQFF
J gene: TRBJ2-1; CDR3 length: 14; clone size: many; V gene: TRBV29-1; D gene: TRBD2; CDR3 DNA: TGCAGCGTCCAGGGACGGGAGGGGGGCAATGAGCAGTTCTTC; CDR3 protein: CSVQGREGGNEQFF
J gene: TRBJ2-1; CDR3 length: 17; clone size: many; V gene: TRBV4-1; D gene: TRBD2; CDR3 DNA: TGCGCCAGCAGCCTCGGACTAGCGCGACGCCTCTACAATGAGCAGTTCTTC; CDR3 protein: CASSLGLARRLYNEQFF
J gene: TRBJ2-1; CDR3 length: 17; clone size: many; V gene: TRBV20-1; D gene: -; CDR3 DNA: TGCAGTGCCCCCACGCCCCCCCCCACACACAGGGTCGATGAGCAGTTCTTC; CDR3 protein: CSAPTPPPTHRVDEQFF
J gene: TRBJ1-1; CDR3 length: 14; clone size: few; V gene: TRBV7-9; D gene: -; CDR3 DNA: TGTGCCAGCAGCTTAGCGCTCGGGCAGGGTGTAGGTTTCTTT; CDR3 protein: CASSLALGQGVGFF
J gene: TRBJ2-3; CDR3 length: 16; clone size: many; V gene: TRBV7-8; D gene: -; CDR3 DNA: TGTGCCAGCAGCTTACCCGGACTTTCATTCACAGATACGCAGTATTTT; CDR3 protein: CASSLPGLSFTDTQYF
J gene: TRBJ2-1; CDR3 length: 15; clone size: many; V gene: TRBV20-1; D gene: TRBD2; CDR3 DNA: TGCAGTGCTTCCGGGACTAGCGGGAGTGAGGGTGAGCAGTTCTTC; CDR3 protein: CSASGTSGSEGEQFF